Each of the 32 T cell receptor beta chains below was sequenced from the same sample in a study of blood T cell repertoires in COVID-19. Method: immunoSEQ multiplex PCR; TCRdb's copy keeps in-frame clones and lacks some. Altogether around 250,000 clones are present, 84% being singletons, with the ten largest covering more than 1.5%. The sample comprised peripheral blood. These receptors all come from a woman aged 40 to 50 who had recovered from COVID-19.

J is TRBJ1-4 and V is TRBV28; 9 bases are shared with TRBD1. With V trimmed by 6 bases and J by 5 bases, 13 bases remained unmatched. The CDR3 runs 17 residues. Germline values: CDR1 MDHEN, CDR2 SYDVKM. The CDR3 DNA follows: TGTGCCAGCAGCTTTCCGGGACAGGGAAGATCGAATGAAAAACTGTTTTTT. This sequence encodes CASSFPGQGRSNEKLFF.

The chain is built from TRBV6-1 and TRBJ2-5, with TRBD1 matching over 9 bases. CDR1 is MNHNS and CDR2 is SASEGT in the germline V gene. V was clipped by 4 bases and J by 6 bases; unmatched bases: 18. The CDR3 has 18 residues. CDR3: CASSAREFGTGIAKTQYF. As DNA, the CDR3 is TGTGCCAGCAGTGCCAGAGAGTTCGGGACAGGGATTGCGAAGACCCAGTACTTC.

CDR3 amino acids: CASRAGRYNEQFF. CDR3 nucleotide sequence: TGTGCCAGCAGAGCCGGTCGCTACAATGAGCAGTTCTTC. The V gene is TRBV12-3 or TRBV12-4, the J gene TRBJ2-1, with no clear D. This CDR3 has 13 residues. Trimming pared 6 bases from V and 3 bases from J, leaving 9 bases between.

V is TRBV27 and J is TRBJ2-7; D is perhaps TRBD2 (7 bases). Per germline, CDR1 MNHEY and CDR2 SMNVEV (reference sequence). Trimming took off 5 bases at V and 4 bases at J, with 18 bases between the two ends. The CDR3 extends over 15 amino acids. This CDR3 reads CASSAGGRGIYEQYF. As DNA, the CDR3 is TGTGCCAGCAGTGCCGGGGGGCGGGGGATTTACGAGCAGTACTTC.

The chain has TRBV12-5 and TRBJ2-3; D uncertain. The CDR3 length is 14 residues. V was trimmed by 6 bases and J by 2 bases, leaving 12 bases between them. Per germline, CDR1 LGHNT and CDR2 FRNRAP. CDR3 sequence: CASGPDTNTDTQYF. The DNA for the CDR3 is TGTGCTAGTGGCCCTGACACGAACACAGATACGCAGTATTTT.

The J gene is TRBJ2-5, the V gene TRBV27; D not resolved. Germline lookup yields CDR1 MNHEY and CDR2 SMNVEV (reference sequence). The CDR3 contains 14 residues. The V and J ends lost 2 bases and 1 base respectively, with 8 bases between them. CDR3 DNA: TGTGCCAGCAGTTTAGGCCAGTCCCAAGAGACCCAGTACTTC. It encodes CASSLGQSQETQYF.

The chain combines TRBV7-9 with TRBJ1-4; D gene uncertain. Germline CDR1 is SEHNR and CDR2 is FQNEAQ (reference sequence). The CDR3 totals 14 residues. V lost 1 base and J 3 bases, leaving 6 bases between the germline ends. CDR3 nucleotide sequence: TGTGCCAGCAGCTTAGAGCTCTCTAATGAAAAACTGTTTTTT. Amino acids: CASSLELSNEKLFF.

The chain couples TRBV5-1 to TRBJ2-7; no clear D. The V end lost 4 bases, the J end lost 3 bases, and 14 bases lay between the germline ends. Per the germline V gene, CDR1 is SGHRS and CDR2 is YFSETQ. The CDR3 extends over 14 amino acids. CDR3 in DNA: TGCGCCAGCAGCCCCCGCATAGACAACTACGAGCAGTACTTC. Translating gives CASSPRIDNYEQYF. Filled out from reference TRBV5-1 and TRBJ2-7, the complete variable domain reads KAGVTQTPRYLIKTRGQQVTLSCSPISGHRSVSWYQQTPGQGLQFLFEYFSETQRNKGNFPGRFSGRQFSNSRSEMNVSTLELGDSALYLCASSPRIDNYEQYFGPGTRLTVT.

The V gene is TRBV7-2, the J gene TRBJ1-2; D perhaps matches TRBD1 (6 bases). CDR1 and CDR2 (germline): SGHTA, FQGNSA. The CDR3 totals 15 residues. Deletions cut 1 base from V and 6 bases from J, with 15 bases between. CDR3 DNA sequence: TGTGCCAGCAGCTTAGAAGCCACAGGGTCAGATGGCTACACCTTC. Translated, it gives CASSLEATGSDGYTF.

The chain is built from TRBV6-5 and TRBJ2-7; possible D gene TRBD1, 6 bases. This CDR3 has 13 amino acids. Germline-derived CDR1 and CDR2 are MNHEY and SVGAGI. V was cut by 7 bases and J by 7 bases, with 17 bases left in between. CDR3 region: CASTGTNWGEQYF. The DNA of the CDR3 is TGTGCCAGCACAGGGACAAACTGGGGGGAGCAGTACTTC.

This clone was detected many times. The chain carries TRBV5-1 and TRBJ2-7, with TRBD1 identical over 10 bases. Per the germline V gene, CDR1 is SGHRS and CDR2 is YFSETQ. The CDR3 is 16 amino acids. After removal of 4 bases from V and 4 bases from J, the junction contained 11 bases not matched to a gene. CDR3 loop: CASSTSSGTGVYEQYF. The CDR3 DNA reads as TGCGCCAGCAGCACCTCCTCCGGGACAGGGGTGTACGAGCAGTACTTC.

The V gene is TRBV28, the J gene TRBJ1-2; 7 bases agree with TRBD1. The junction had 18 bases not matched to a gene; V was cut back by 6 bases and J by 2 bases. Germline assignment: CDR1 MDHEN and CDR2 SYDVKM. CDR3 length: 18 residues. The CDR3 coding sequence is TGTGCCAGCAGCCTTAGGACAGGTCGGTTGCAACAAAACTATGGCTACACCTTC. It yields the protein CASSLRTGRLQQNYGYTF.

This chain uses TRBV10-2 with TRBJ2-1, with 7 bases fitting TRBD2. This CDR3 spans 14 amino acids. The J segment lost 5 bases and the V segment lost 8 bases, leaving 9 bases of the junction unmatched. CDR1 is WSHSY, CDR2 SAAADI, per germline. CDR3 protein: CASSLRGYNNEQFF. CDR3 DNA: TGCGCCAGCTCGCTGCGGGGGTACAACAATGAGCAGTTCTTC.

The chain joins TRBV19 to TRBJ2-5; 7 nucleotides agree with TRBD1. CDR1 is LNHDA and CDR2 is SQIVND in the germline V gene (reference sequence). CDR3 length: 16 amino acids. Germline trimming cut 5 bases from V and 2 bases from J; bases unmatched to any gene: 11. This CDR3 reads CASSPTGQVGQETQYF. DNA for the CDR3: TGTGCCAGTAGTCCCACCGGACAGGTAGGGCAAGAGACCCAGTACTTC.

The chain couples TRBV7-7 to TRBJ1-1; no clear D. With 2 bases removed from V and 2 bases from J, the gap between germline ends came to 6 bases. CDR1 is SSHAT and CDR2 is FNYEAQ in the germline V gene (reference sequence). There are 13 residues in the CDR3. CDR3 loop: CASSLTHNTEAFF. The CDR3 DNA reads TGTGCCAGCAGCTTAACACACAACACTGAAGCTTTCTTT. The whole variable domain, remainder taken from reference TRBV7-7 and TRBJ1-1, is GAGVSQSPRYKVTKRGQDVTLRCDPISSHATLYWYQQALGQGPEFLTYFNYEAQPDKSGLPSDRFSAERPEGSISTLTIQRTEQRDSAMYRCASSLTHNTEAFFGQGTRLTVV.

This clone was seen only once. The rearrangement joins TRBV7-9 to TRBJ2-7; 7 bases agree with TRBD1. The length of the CDR3 is 19 residues. Per germline, CDR1 SEHNR and CDR2 FQNEAQ (reference sequence). Unmatched junction bases numbered 20, after V lost 0 bases and J lost 6 bases. The CDR3 sequence is CASSLAGLLAGGPLAEQYF. DNA for the CDR3: TGTGCCAGCAGCTTAGCCGGGCTGCTGGCAGGGGGTCCTCTCGCCGAGCAGTACTTC.

The chain has TRBV6-2 or TRBV6-3 and TRBJ2-1; 7 nucleotides agree with TRBD2. This CDR3 has 15 amino acids. V dropped 2 bases and J dropped 2; count of bases not matched to a gene: 3. Germline assignment: CDR1 MNHEY and CDR2 SVGEGT. The CDR3 here is CASSYKGLTYNEQFF. The CDR3 DNA is TGTGCCAGCAGTTACAAGGGACTAACCTACAATGAGCAGTTCTTC.

The chain couples TRBV5-4 to TRBJ2-7; D is perhaps TRBD2 (5 bases). Germline CDR1 and CDR2: SGHNT and YYREEE (reference sequence). CDR3 length: 15 residues. V was shortened by 2 bases and J by 0 bases, with 12 bases between the two germline ends. Here the CDR3 DNA reads TGTGCCAGCAGCTTTAGCTGGGAGAGCTCCTACGAGCAGTACTTC. It encodes CASSFSWESSYEQYF.

The chain recombines TRBV13 with TRBJ2-3; 10 positions match TRBD1. Germline V gene data show CDR1 as PRHDT and CDR2 as FYEKMQ (reference sequence). V lost 2 bases, J lost 6 bases, and 5 bases stayed unmatched. The CDR3 has 15 amino acids. CDR3 amino acids: CASSLKGQGGDTQYF. CDR3 bases: TGTGCCAGCAGCTTAAAAGGACAGGGGGGGGATACGCAGTATTTT.

This sequence joins TRBV5-6 and TRBJ1-2, with 8 bases fitting TRBD1. J lost 2 bases, V lost 1 base, and 4 bases had no gene match. The CDR3 length is 15 residues. Germline lookup yields CDR1 SGHDT and CDR2 YYEEEE. The CDR3 region is CASSLLDRGNYGYTF. The DNA for the CDR3 is TGTGCCAGCAGCTTGTTAGACAGGGGAAACTATGGCTACACCTTC. Complete variable domain (other parts from reference TRBV5-6 and TRBJ1-2): DAGVTQSPTHLIKTRGQQVTLRCSPKSGHDTVSWYQQALGQGPQFIFQYYEEEERQRGNFPDRFSGHQFPNYSSELNVNALLLGDSALYLCASSLLDRGNYGYTFGSGTRLTVV.

This clone was recorded only once. This chain links TRBV5-4 with TRBJ2-1; 8 bases align to TRBD2. The junction had 4 bases not matched to a gene; V was cut back by 2 bases and J by 9 bases. The CDR3 consists of 13 residues. In germline, CDR1 is SGHNT, CDR2 YYREEE (reference sequence). CDR3 bases: TGTGCCAGCAGCTTAACGGGGGGGCGTGAGCAGTTCTTC. Translating it yields CASSLTGGREQFF.

The gene calls are TRBV6-5 and TRBJ1-6; TRBD1 agrees at 7 bases. V trimming: 7 bases; J trimming: 9 bases; junction bases outside the gene matches: 12. Germline lookup yields CDR1 MNHEY and CDR2 SVGAGI. This CDR3 has 15 residues. CDR3 protein: CASKFTGTDTSPLHF. The DNA of the CDR3 is TGTGCCAGCAAGTTTACCGGGACAGATACTTCACCCCTCCACTTT.

The CDR3 nucleotides read TGTGCCAGCGTGTGGGGCAACGTCGGTGGCTACACCTTC. Encoded protein: CASVWGNVGGYTF. The V call is TRBV28, the J call TRBJ1-2; TRBD1 might be the D (5 bases). The CDR3 loop spans 13 amino acids. Per the germline V gene, CDR1 is MDHEN and CDR2 is SYDVKM. V dropped 8 bases and J dropped 7 bases, with 17 bases sitting between them.

The V call is TRBV10-1, the J call TRBJ2-7; D is uncertain. The CDR3 loop spans 12 amino acids. Germline V CDR1 and CDR2: WNHNN, SYGVQD (reference sequence). V lost 0 bases to trimming and J lost 4 bases, with 4 bases between them. Here the CDR3 reads CASSESVYEQYF. The CDR3 region has the DNA TGCGCCAGCAGTGAGTCCGTGTACGAGCAGTACTTC.

The rearrangement links TRBV28 to TRBJ1-6; TRBD1 is a possible D gene (5 bases). Germline lookup yields CDR1 MDHEN and CDR2 SYDVKM. CDR3 length: 14 amino acids. V was pared by 8 bases and J by 7 bases, with 15 bases between. CDR3 protein: CASGGAQGNSPLHF. CDR3 nucleotides: TGTGCCAGCGGCGGGGCCCAAGGAAATTCACCCCTCCACTTT.

Notes on this clone: The same CDR3 can be traced to other DNA sequences in this sample. The genes are TRBV6-5 and TRBJ1-1; no definite D call. This CDR3 contains 13 residues. Trimming removed 2 bases at V and 3 bases at J, with 7 bases between. Germline V lookup: CDR1 MNHEY, CDR2 SVGAGI. The CDR3 is CASSYNRDTEAFF. CDR3 in DNA: TGTGCCAGCAGTTACAACCGGGACACTGAAGCTTTCTTT.

The CDR3 coding sequence is TGTTCTTGCAGGGGATATGGGGGGGCTAATGAAAAACTGTTTTTT. The encoded protein is CSCRGYGGANEKLFF. This rearrangement joins TRBV2 to TRBJ1-4, with D tentatively TRBD1 (6 bases). The CDR3 is 15 amino acids. In germline, CDR1 is SNHLY, CDR2 FYNNEI.

V and J are TRBV11-2 and TRBJ1-5; 12 bases are a match to TRBD1. With 3 bases clipped from V and 6 bases from J, the junction kept 9 bases outside the gene matches. The CDR3 extends over 17 amino acids. CDR1 is SGHAT, CDR2 FQNNGV, per germline. DNA for the CDR3: TGTGCCAGCAGCTTGGAACTCCCGGGACAGGGGGCTCAGCCCCAGCATTTT. It specifies CASSLELPGQGAQPQHF.

The V gene is TRBV15, the J gene TRBJ1-1; no firm D call. The CDR3 sequence is 14 residues long. Germline V gene lookup returns CDR1 LNHNV and CDR2 YYDKDF (reference sequence). V lost 4 bases to trimming and J lost 1 base, with 10 bases between them. This CDR3 reads CATSKPQRNTEAFF. The CDR3 region has the DNA TGTGCCACCAGCAAGCCACAGAGGAACACTGAAGCTTTCTTT.

The gene calls are TRBV18 and TRBJ2-1, with 9 bases matching TRBD1. Germline trimming cut 4 bases from V and 9 bases from J; bases unmatched to any gene: 7. In germline, CDR1 is KGHSH, CDR2 LQKENI. The CDR3 spans 14 residues. The DNA for the CDR3 is TGTGCCAGCTCACATGCGGACAGGGGAACTGAGCAGTTCTTC. It is translated as CASSHADRGTEQFF.

The chain links TRBV19 to TRBJ2-2; no clear D. Per the germline V gene, CDR1 is LNHDA and CDR2 is SQIVND (reference sequence). V lost 3 bases and J lost 5, with 7 bases in between. This CDR3 region has 13 residues. CDR3 sequence reads: CASSMSGTGELFF. DNA for the CDR3: TGTGCCAGTAGTATGTCGGGTACCGGGGAGCTGTTTTTT.

In DNA, the CDR3 is TGTGCCAGCACCGCAGAGGTACAGGGGGCATCTGAGCAGTACTTC. The encoded protein is CASTAEVQGASEQYF. V usage is TRBV2 and J usage is TRBJ2-7; 9 bases line up with TRBD1. The CDR3 extends over 15 amino acids. The V gene's germline CDR1 is SNHLY and CDR2 FYNNEI. Trimming took 7 bases from V and 7 from J; bases not matched to a gene: 14.